The 30 T cell receptor beta chains given below trace back to one sample, sequenced in a study of T cell repertoires in cytomegalovirus infection (dated by TCRdb to about 2019). Instrument on record: Illumina HiSeq 1500. TCRdb itself trimmed the public reads at Q25 with fastp, ran MiXCR and retained productive beta chains. All rows with the same CDR3 protein become a single entry with the most common DNA and genes. This sample has hundreds of thousands of distinct CDR3 sequences in its table, and around 32% of those were observed once. Over 11% of the sample rests with the top ten. Their specific antigens are unknown. This sample's treatment or condition label indicates: in vitro stimulation with specific CMV peptide epitopes to enrich CMV-specific T cells. This specimen was cultured CD8+ T cells from PBMCs, taken from culture after CMV antigen stimulation. These receptors came from a human donor in good health (CMV status not recorded). Some clones in this sample may be carry-over from other donors' samples.

This clonotype showed up just a few times. The chain combines TRBV9 with TRBJ2-7, with D possibly being TRBD1 (6 bases). CDR3 length: 16 residues. The V end lost 4 bases, the J end lost 2 bases, and 19 bases lay between the germline ends. Germline V gene sequence: CDR1 SGDLS, CDR2 YYNGEE. The CDR3 DNA sequence: TGTGCCAGCAGCCCTAGTGGGGACATTTTGGCCTACGAGCAGTACGTC. Translated: CASSPSGDILAYEQYV.

The chain uses TRBV5-6 and TRBJ2-4, with a possible D match to TRBD1 (6 bases). This CDR3 region has 15 residues. Trimming pared 3 bases from V and 5 bases from J, leaving 15 bases between. Per germline, CDR1 SGHDT and CDR2 YYEEEE. The CDR3 DNA sequence: TGTGCCAGCAGCTACCCAAGGGGACACCAAAACATTCAGTACTTC. Translation: CASSYPRGHQNIQYF.

This chain links TRBV7-3 with TRBJ1-2; D is uncertain. The CDR3 runs 14 residues. Germline assignment: CDR1 SGHTA and CDR2 FQGTGA. Trimming cost V 7 bases and J 2 bases, with 14 bases left between them. The DNA for the CDR3 is TGTGCCAGCATCGGACCGCCGATAAACTATGGCTACACCTTC. Translation: CASIGPPINYGYTF.

The chain uses TRBV14 and TRBJ2-3, with D perhaps matching TRBD1 (7 bases). The V gene lost 1 base and the J gene lost 10 bases, with 15 bases spanning the gap. The CDR3 spans 14 residues. Germline CDR1 reads SGHDN; CDR2 reads FVKESK. As DNA, the CDR3 is TGTGCCAGCAGCCAAGGACAGGGACTGCGCGCGCAGTATTTT. Translation: CASSQGQGLRAQYF.

This clonotype was seen a handful of times. The rearrangement uses TRBV4-3 and TRBJ1-1; no reliable D call. CDR3 size: 16 residues. V was pared by 0 bases and J by 0 bases, with 11 bases between. Germline V gene sequence: CDR1 LGHNA, CDR2 YSLEER. The CDR3 region is CASSQDRRGMNTEAFF. In DNA form, the CDR3 reads TGCGCCAGCAGCCAAGATCGTAGAGGGATGAACACTGAAGCTTTCTTT.

V is TRBV10-3 and J is TRBJ2-1, with a weak D call TRBD1 (5 bases). Trimming removed 3 bases from V and 7 bases from J, with 16 bases in between. The CDR3 totals 15 residues. Germline assignment: CDR1 ENHRY and CDR2 SYGVKD. CDR3: CAISEKEGAGNEQFF. CDR3 DNA: TGTGCCATCAGTGAAAAGGAAGGGGCTGGGAATGAGCAGTTCTTC.

The chain combines TRBV7-9 with TRBJ1-4, with a possible D match to TRBD1 (6 bases). CDR1 SEHNR and CDR2 FQNEAQ come from the germline V gene (reference sequence). V lost 5 bases and J lost 7, with 17 bases in between. The CDR3 contains 15 residues. Written as DNA, the CDR3 is TGTGCCAGCAGCCTTAGATCGGGGGGCGGTGAAAAACTGTTTTTT. Translating gives CASSLRSGGGEKLFF.

As regards this clonotype: A much more abundant neighbour one base away suggests this may be a read error. The V gene is TRBV7-4, the J gene TRBJ1-1; the D gene is possibly TRBD1 (6 bases). The germline gives CDR1 SGHVT, CDR2 SQSDAQ. This CDR3 has 14 residues. The CDR3 protein is CASSFQGTNTEALF. As DNA, the CDR3 is TGTGCCAGCAGCTTCCAGGGGACGAACACTGAAGCTCTCTTT.

The J gene is TRBJ1-2, the V gene TRBV10-3; D remains ambiguous. Germline assignment: CDR1 ENHRY and CDR2 SYGVKD. The CDR3 is made up of 17 amino acids. Between the trimmed V and J ends, which lost 0 bases and 7 bases, there was a span of 21 bases. The CDR3 DNA reads as TGTGCCATCAGTGAGTCGAGGAGAGTGGAGGCTAGTCGTGGCTACACCTTC. It is translated as CAISESRRVEASRGYTF.

The V and J genes are TRBV7-8 and TRBJ1-5; tentative D call: TRBD1 (6 bases). The germline CDR1 and CDR2 sequences are SGHVS and FQNEAQ. V lost 5 bases and J 3 bases, leaving 11 bases between the germline ends. This CDR3 contains 14 residues. Written as DNA, the CDR3 is TGTGCCAGCAGCGAGGACAGCCTCAATCAGCCCCAGCATTTT. Residues: CASSEDSLNQPQHF. The complete variable domain, with remaining parts taken from reference TRBV7-8 and TRBJ1-5, reads GAGVSQSPRYKVAKRGQDVALRCDPISGHVSLFWYQQALGQGPEFLTYFQNEAQLDKSGLPSDRFFAERPEGSVSTLKIQRTQQEDSAVYLCASSEDSLNQPQHFGDGTRLSIL.

V gene TRBV6-2 or TRBV6-3 combines with J gene TRBJ2-1, with 7 bases aligning to TRBD1. Unmatched junction bases numbered 9, after V lost 4 bases and J lost 12 bases. From germline, CDR1 is MNHEY and CDR2 SVGEGT. The CDR3 is 13 amino acids. CDR3 residues: CASSWVLRQGQFF. The DNA for the CDR3 is TGTGCCAGCAGTTGGGTTCTTCGACAGGGGCAGTTCTTC.

This clonotype has just a few counts. The chain uses TRBV7-8 and TRBJ2-5; D uncertain. The germline V gene encodes CDR1 SGHVS and CDR2 FQNEAQ. V was cut by 3 bases and J by 3 bases, with 17 bases left in between. This CDR3 is 16 amino acids long. As DNA, the CDR3 is TGTGCCAGCAGCTTCCGAACTGGGGATTTTGAAGAGACCCAGTACTTC. It yields the protein CASSFRTGDFEETQYF.

This chain joins TRBV29-1 and TRBJ2-1; D might be TRBD2 (7 bases). CDR3 size: 14 residues. CDR1 and CDR2 (germline): SQVTM, ANQGSEA. Trimming shortened V by 6 bases and J by 7 bases, and 19 bases separated the two germline ends. CDR3 region: CSVPRGRGGNEQFF. For the CDR3, the DNA is TGCAGCGTACCTAGGGGCAGGGGAGGGAATGAGCAGTTCTTC.

This clonotype has just a few counts. This chain uses TRBV7-4 with TRBJ2-7; no definite D call. The CDR3 sequence is 15 residues long. The ends were cut back, 6 bases at V and 0 bases at J, with 15 bases in the middle. The germline CDR1 and CDR2 sequences are SGHVT and SQSDAQ. DNA for the CDR3: TGTGCCAGCAGTACTCACGACGAGTTCTCCTACGAGCAGTACTTC. It encodes CASSTHDEFSYEQYF.

The chain uses TRBV5-8 and TRBJ2-3; a possible D gene is TRBD2 (7 bases). CDR1 SGHTS and CDR2 YDEGEE come from the germline V gene. There are 15 residues in the CDR3. V was trimmed by 6 bases and J by 8 bases, leaving 22 bases between them. The CDR3 loop is CASNALEGGQGTQYF. The CDR3 nucleotides read TGTGCCAGCAACGCCCTGGAGGGGGGGCAGGGTACGCAGTATTTT.

The sample holds a few counts of this clonotype. The genes are TRBV20-1 and TRBJ2-3; 13 nucleotides align to TRBD2. V lost 2 bases, J lost 9 bases, and 14 bases stayed unmatched. CDR1 DFQATT and CDR2 SNEGSKA come from the germline V gene (reference sequence). CDR3 length: 17 amino acids. CDR3 bases: TGCAGTGCTAGAACTAGCGGGGGGGCCCTATACGCTTGGACGCAGTATTTT. As protein: CSARTSGGALYAWTQYF.

J is TRBJ2-1 and V is TRBV6-5; 8 bases are a match to TRBD2. The CDR3 runs to 17 residues. Per the germline V gene, CDR1 is MNHEY and CDR2 is SVGAGI. V lost 6 bases and J lost 4; bases outside the gene matches: 14. The CDR3 sequence: CASSLWVRRGDYNEQFF. In nucleotides, the CDR3 is TGTGCCAGCAGCCTTTGGGTTAGGCGGGGGGATTACAATGAGCAGTTCTTC.

In this sample, this clonotype turned up many times. The chain recombines TRBV7-8 with TRBJ2-3, with D perhaps TRBD1 or TRBD2 (5 bases each). Germline V gives CDR1 SGHVS, CDR2 FQNEAQ. This CDR3 is built from 16 residues. The V and J ends lost 6 bases and 4 bases respectively, with 20 bases between them. In DNA form, the CDR3 reads TGTGCCAGCAGTTCTACGGGGCTTCTACCGCCAGATACGCAGTATTTT. Translation gives CASSSTGLLPPDTQYF.

CDR3 in DNA: TGTGCCAGCAGTTTCACCGGGACATCTAACACTGAAGCTTTCTTT. Translated: CASSFTGTSNTEAFF. This chain joins TRBV28 and TRBJ1-1; weak D call: TRBD1 (6 bases). CDR3 length equals 15 residues. Germline V lookup: CDR1 MDHEN, CDR2 SYDVKM. V lost 3 bases and J 2 bases, leaving 13 bases between the germline ends.

J is TRBJ1-5 and V is TRBV2; D gene uncertain. CDR3 size: 15 residues. Germline V gene data show CDR1 as SNHLY and CDR2 as FYNNEI. The CDR3 region is CADDLRGRGFQPQHF. The CDR3, as DNA: TGTGCAGATGATCTCCGAGGTAGAGGGTTTCAGCCCCAGCATTTT.

This clonotype was seen a few times. This chain uses TRBV7-6 with TRBJ2-1; the match to TRBD2 covers 7 bases. After removal of 4 bases from V and 10 bases from J, the junction contained 10 bases not matched to a gene. The CDR3 is 14 residues long. Germline loops: CDR1 SGHVS, CDR2 FNYEAQ. The CDR3 DNA is TGTGCCAGCAGCTCCCCAGCGGGGATCCCGGAGCAGTTCTTC. It codes for CASSSPAGIPEQFF.

There are a few counts of this clonotype. The V gene is TRBV7-9, the J gene TRBJ2-7; D unclear. Germline lookup yields CDR1 SEHNR and CDR2 FQNEAQ (reference sequence). The CDR3 sequence is 13 residues long. CDR3 region: CASSLGYSNEQYV. The CDR3 DNA is TGTGCCAGCAGCTTAGGTTACTCCAACGAGCAGTACGTC.

The V call is TRBV6-6, the J call TRBJ2-2; D call uncertain. Germline values: CDR1 MNHNY, CDR2 SVGAGI (reference sequence). The V end lost 2 bases, the J end lost 8 bases, and 15 bases lay between the germline ends. The CDR3 is 15 residues long. The CDR3 region is CASSYVDGPKGELFF. For the CDR3, the DNA is TGTGCCAGCAGTTACGTTGATGGGCCGAAGGGGGAGCTGTTTTTT.

The genes are TRBV20-1 and TRBJ1-6; D gene ambiguous. The CDR3 is 14 residues long. CDR1 is DFQATT, CDR2 SNEGSKA, per germline (reference sequence). The ends were cut back, 2 bases at V and 7 bases at J, with 12 bases in the middle. The CDR3 DNA follows: TGCAGTGCTAGAACCGGAACAGCAAATTCACCCCTCCACTTT. This translates into CSARTGTANSPLHF.

This chain uses TRBV19 with TRBJ1-5, with D uncertain. Trimming left V 4 bases short and J 5 bases short, with 18 bases between. Germline V gives CDR1 LNHDA, CDR2 SQIVND (reference sequence). The CDR3 runs to 16 residues. In DNA form, the CDR3 reads TGTGCCAGTAGTACCCTCCCCATTCTCCTATATCAGCCCCAGCATTTT. Translating gives CASSTLPILLYQPQHF. The full variable domain, rest sourced from reference TRBV19 and TRBJ1-5, is DGGITQSPKYLFRKEGQNVTLSCEQNLNHDAMYWYRQDPGQGLRLIYYSQIVNDFQKGDIAEGYSVSREKKESFPLTVTSAQKNPTAFYLCASSTLPILLYQPQHFGDGTRLSIL.

The chain employs TRBV7-9 and TRBJ1-1, with 9 bases aligning to TRBD1. With V trimmed by 5 bases and J by 3 bases, 7 bases remained unmatched. This CDR3 spans 15 amino acids. Germline V CDR1 and CDR2: SEHNR, FQNEAQ (reference sequence). The CDR3 bases are TGTGCCAGCAGCGCAGACAGGGGGTTGTACACTGAAGCTTTCTTT. Amino acids: CASSADRGLYTEAFF.

Notes on this clonotype: The junction and the germline gene differ at one end; a read error may be behind it. The V call is TRBV7-9, the J call TRBJ2-7; D unclear. Germline values: CDR1 SEHNR, CDR2 FQNEAQ (reference sequence). The CDR3 runs to 14 residues. CDR3 DNA sequence: TGTGCCAACAGCCTGGAAACAGCCAGCTACGAGCAGTACTTC. Residues: CANSLETASYEQYF. The full variable domain, rest sourced from reference TRBV7-9 and TRBJ2-7, is DTGVSQNPRHKITKRGQNVTFRCDPISEHNRLYWYRQTLGQGPEFLTYFQNEAQLEKSRLLSDRFSAERPKGSFSTLEIQRTEQGDSAMYLCANSLETASYEQYFGPGTRLTVT.

This chain uses TRBV12-3 or TRBV12-4 with TRBJ2-5; weak D call: TRBD2 (5 bases). V gave up 7 bases and J gave up 7 bases, with 16 bases separating them. The CDR3 is 13 amino acids. The CDR3 nucleotides are TGTGCCAGCATCAACGGGCTGAGCGGGACCCAGTACTTC. It is translated as CASINGLSGTQYF.

About this clonotype: Since the CDR3 does not end with the conserved phenylalanine or tryptophan, this likely comes from a read error. This chain connects TRBV6-6 to TRBJ2-7; a possible D gene is TRBD2 (5 bases). V lost 3 bases to trimming and J lost 2 bases, with 11 bases between them. The CDR3 sequence is 14 residues long. CDR1 is MNHNY, CDR2 SVGAGI, per germline (reference sequence). CDR3 coding DNA: TGTGCCAGCAGTTATGGAGGAGGAACCTACGAGCAGTACATC. The encoded protein is CASSYGGGTYEQYI.

The chain has TRBV7-8 and TRBJ2-3; D is undetermined. CDR1 SGHVS and CDR2 FQNEAQ come from the germline V gene. This CDR3 spans 15 amino acids. Between the trimmed V and J ends, which lost 10 bases and 5 bases, there was a span of 22 bases. CDR3 sequence reads: CANTSLEIEKDTQYF. The CDR3 DNA is TGTGCCAACACCTCCCTGGAGATCGAAAAAGATACGCAGTATTTT.